Sequencing of this TCR beta chain was carried out in a study of shared T cell receptors in the human thymus. V was pared by 0 bases and J by 3 bases, with 9 bases between. Germline V lookup: CDR1 LGHNA, CDR2 YSLEER. CDR3 length: 14 amino acids. Some clones are missing from TCRdb's copy, which holds only in-frame ones; the method was immunoSEQ multiplex PCR. The profile covers almost 550,000 clones, with approximately 80% appearing a single time and about 0.013% taken by the ten largest. In addition, the sample was reused for a study of human thymus T cells. That work contributes: It was healthy Finnish infants having corrective surgery for congenital heart defects who were the donors. Surgeons resected thymus tissue during corrective heart surgery.

Material for sequencing was thymocytes. The rearrangement links TRBV4-3 to TRBJ2-7, with no clear D. The source of this sequence is a boy less than two years old with a congenital heart defect. CDR3 protein: CASSQDIFRYEQYF. The CDR3 coding sequence is TGCGCCAGCAGCCAAGATATCTTCCGCTACGAGCAGTACTTC.